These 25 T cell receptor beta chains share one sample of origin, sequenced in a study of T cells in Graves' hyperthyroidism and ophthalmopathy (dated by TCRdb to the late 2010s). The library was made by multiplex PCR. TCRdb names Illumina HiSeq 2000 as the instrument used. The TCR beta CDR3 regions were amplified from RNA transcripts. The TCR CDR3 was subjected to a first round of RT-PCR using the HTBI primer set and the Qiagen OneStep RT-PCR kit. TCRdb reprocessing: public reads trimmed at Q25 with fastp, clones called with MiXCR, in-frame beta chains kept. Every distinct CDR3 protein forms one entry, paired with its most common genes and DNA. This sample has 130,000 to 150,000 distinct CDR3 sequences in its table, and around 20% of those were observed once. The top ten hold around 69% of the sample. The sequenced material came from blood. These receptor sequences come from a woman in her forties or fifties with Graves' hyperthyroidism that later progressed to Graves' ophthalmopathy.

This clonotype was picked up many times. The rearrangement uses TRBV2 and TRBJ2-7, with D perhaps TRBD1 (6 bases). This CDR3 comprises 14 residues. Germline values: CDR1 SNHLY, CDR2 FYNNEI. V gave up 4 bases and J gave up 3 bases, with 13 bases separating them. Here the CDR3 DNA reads TGTGCCAGCAGTGGTCGACAGGTAGGCTACGAGCAGTACTTC. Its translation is CASSGRQVGYEQYF.

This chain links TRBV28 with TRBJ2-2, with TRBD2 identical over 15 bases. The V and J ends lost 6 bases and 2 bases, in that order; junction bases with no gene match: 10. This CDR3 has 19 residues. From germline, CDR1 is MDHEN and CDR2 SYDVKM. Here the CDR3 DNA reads TGTGCCAGCAGCCCCTCGGGACTAGCGGGGGGAACAAACACCGGGGAGCTGTTTTTT. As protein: CASSPSGLAGGTNTGELFF.

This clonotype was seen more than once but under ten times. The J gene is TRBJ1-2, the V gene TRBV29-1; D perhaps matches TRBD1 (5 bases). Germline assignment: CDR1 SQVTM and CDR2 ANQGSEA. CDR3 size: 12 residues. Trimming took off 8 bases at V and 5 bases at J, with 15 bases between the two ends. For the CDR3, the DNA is TGCAGCTGTGAGACAGAGCCTTATGGCTACACCTTC. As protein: CSCETEPYGYTF.

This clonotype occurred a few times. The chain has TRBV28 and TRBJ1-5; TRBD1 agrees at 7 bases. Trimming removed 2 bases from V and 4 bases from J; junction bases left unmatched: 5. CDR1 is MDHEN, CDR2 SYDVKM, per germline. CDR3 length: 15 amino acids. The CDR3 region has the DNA TGTGCCAGCAGTTTAGGGCAGGGGGTAAATCAGCCCCAGCATTTT. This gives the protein CASSLGQGVNQPQHF.

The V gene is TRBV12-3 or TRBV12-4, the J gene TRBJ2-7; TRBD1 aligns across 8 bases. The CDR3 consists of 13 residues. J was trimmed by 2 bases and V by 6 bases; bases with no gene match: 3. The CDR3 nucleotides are TGTGCCAGCAGGGGGACAGGTGCCTACGAGCAGTACTTC. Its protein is CASRGTGAYEQYF.

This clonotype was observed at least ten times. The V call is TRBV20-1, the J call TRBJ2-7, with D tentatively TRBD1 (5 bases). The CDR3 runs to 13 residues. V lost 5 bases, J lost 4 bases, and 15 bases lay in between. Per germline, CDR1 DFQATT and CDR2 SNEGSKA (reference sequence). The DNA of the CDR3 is TGCAGTGCTCCCGTAAGGGGTGGGTACGAGCAGTACTTC. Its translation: CSAPVRGGYEQYF.

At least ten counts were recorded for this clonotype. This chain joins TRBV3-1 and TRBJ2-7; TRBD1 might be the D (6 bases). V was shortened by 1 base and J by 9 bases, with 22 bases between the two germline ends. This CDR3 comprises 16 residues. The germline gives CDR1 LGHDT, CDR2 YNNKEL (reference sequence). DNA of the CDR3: TGTGCCAGCAGCCAAGGGGGTCTCGGCAGGGGCGCAACGCAGTACTTC. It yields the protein CASSQGGLGRGATQYF.

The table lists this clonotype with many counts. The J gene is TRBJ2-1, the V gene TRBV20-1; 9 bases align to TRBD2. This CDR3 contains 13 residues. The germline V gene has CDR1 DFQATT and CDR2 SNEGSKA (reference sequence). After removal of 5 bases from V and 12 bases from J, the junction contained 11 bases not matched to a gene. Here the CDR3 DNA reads TGCAGTGCTCGAAAGACTAGCGGCCCCGGGCAGTTCTTC. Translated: CSARKTSGPGQFF.

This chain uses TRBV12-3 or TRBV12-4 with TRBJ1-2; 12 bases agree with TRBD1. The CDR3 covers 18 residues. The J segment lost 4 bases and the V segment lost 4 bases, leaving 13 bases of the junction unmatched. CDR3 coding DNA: TGTGCCAGCAGTTCTAACTCGGGACAGGGGGCGCGGGGCTATGGCTACACCTTC. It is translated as CASSSNSGQGARGYGYTF.

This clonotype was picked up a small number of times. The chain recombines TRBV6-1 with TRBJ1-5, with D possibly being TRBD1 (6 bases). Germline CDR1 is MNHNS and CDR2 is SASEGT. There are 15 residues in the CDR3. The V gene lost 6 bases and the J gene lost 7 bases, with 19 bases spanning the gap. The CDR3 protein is CASRANKGVRQPQHF. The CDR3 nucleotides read TGTGCCAGCAGGGCGAATAAGGGGGTAAGGCAGCCCCAGCATTTT.

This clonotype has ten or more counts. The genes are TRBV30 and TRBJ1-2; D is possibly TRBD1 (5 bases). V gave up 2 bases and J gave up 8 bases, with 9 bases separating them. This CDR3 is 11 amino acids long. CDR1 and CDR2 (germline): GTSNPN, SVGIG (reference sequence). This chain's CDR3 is CAWSPGRGYTF. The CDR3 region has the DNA TGTGCCTGGAGTCCAGGGAGGGGCTACACCTTC.

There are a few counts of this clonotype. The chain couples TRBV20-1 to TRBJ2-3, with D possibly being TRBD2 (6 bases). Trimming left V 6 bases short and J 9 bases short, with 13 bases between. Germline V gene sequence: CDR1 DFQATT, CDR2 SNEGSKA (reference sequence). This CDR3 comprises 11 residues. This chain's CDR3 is CSASRGMTQYF. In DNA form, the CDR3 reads TGCAGTGCCAGCCGGGGGATGACGCAGTATTTT.

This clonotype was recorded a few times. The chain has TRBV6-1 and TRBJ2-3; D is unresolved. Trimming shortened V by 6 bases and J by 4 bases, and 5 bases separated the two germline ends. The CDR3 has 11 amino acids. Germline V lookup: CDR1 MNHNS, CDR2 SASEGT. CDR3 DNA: TGTGCCAGCAGGGCGGCAGATACGCAGTATTTT. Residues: CASRAADTQYF.

The CDR3 bases are TGTGCCAGCAGTACCAAAATGGAGCTGTTTTTT. Protein product: CASSTKMELFF. J is TRBJ2-2 and V is TRBV6-1; D remains unclear. Per the germline V gene, CDR1 is MNHNS and CDR2 is SASEGT. The CDR3 spans 11 residues. Between the trimmed V and J ends, which lost 5 bases and 10 bases, there was a span of 8 bases.

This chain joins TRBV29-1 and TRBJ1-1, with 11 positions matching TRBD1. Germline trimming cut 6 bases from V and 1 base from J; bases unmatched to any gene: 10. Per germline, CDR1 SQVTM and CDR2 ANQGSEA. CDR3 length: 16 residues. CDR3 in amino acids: CSVPTDRGRENTEAFF. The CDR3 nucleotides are TGCAGCGTCCCCACGGACAGGGGGCGCGAGAACACTGAAGCTTTCTTT.

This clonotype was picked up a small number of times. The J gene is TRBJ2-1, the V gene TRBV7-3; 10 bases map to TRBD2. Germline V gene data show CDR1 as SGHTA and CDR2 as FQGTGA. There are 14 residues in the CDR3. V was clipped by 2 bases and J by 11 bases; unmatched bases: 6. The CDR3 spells CASSLVAGGPQQFF. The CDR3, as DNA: TGTGCCAGCAGCTTAGTAGCGGGAGGCCCGCAGCAGTTCTTC.

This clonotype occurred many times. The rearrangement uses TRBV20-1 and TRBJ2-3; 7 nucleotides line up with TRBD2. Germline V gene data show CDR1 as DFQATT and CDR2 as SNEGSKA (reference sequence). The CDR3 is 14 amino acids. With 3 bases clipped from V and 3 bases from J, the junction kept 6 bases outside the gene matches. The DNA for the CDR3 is TGCAGTGCTAGCGGGAGGCTCCTTACAGATACGCAGTATTTT. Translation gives CSASGRLLTDTQYF.

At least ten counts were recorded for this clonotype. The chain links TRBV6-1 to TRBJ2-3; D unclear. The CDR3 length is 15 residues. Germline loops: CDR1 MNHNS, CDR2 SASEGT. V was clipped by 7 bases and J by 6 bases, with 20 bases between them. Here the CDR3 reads CASKGPLSLRDTQYF. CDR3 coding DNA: TGTGCCAGCAAAGGACCCCTATCACTACGGGATACGCAGTATTTT.

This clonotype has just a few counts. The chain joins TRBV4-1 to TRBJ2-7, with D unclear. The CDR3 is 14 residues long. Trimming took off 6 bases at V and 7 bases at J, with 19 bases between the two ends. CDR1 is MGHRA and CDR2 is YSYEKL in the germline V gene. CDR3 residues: CASSRLTSYDEQYF. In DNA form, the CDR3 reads TGCGCCAGCAGTAGACTTACCTCGTACGATGAGCAGTACTTC.

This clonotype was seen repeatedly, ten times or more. Here the CDR3 DNA reads TGTGCCAGCAGTCTCGGGGCAGCGGGATGGATCTACAATGAGCAGTTCTTC. Encoded protein: CASSLGAAGWIYNEQFF. The chain combines TRBV28 with TRBJ2-1; 7 bases map to TRBD2. Trimming at V came to 5 bases and at J to 3 bases, leaving 13 bases not matched to a gene. CDR1 is MDHEN, CDR2 SYDVKM, per germline. The CDR3 sequence is 17 residues long.

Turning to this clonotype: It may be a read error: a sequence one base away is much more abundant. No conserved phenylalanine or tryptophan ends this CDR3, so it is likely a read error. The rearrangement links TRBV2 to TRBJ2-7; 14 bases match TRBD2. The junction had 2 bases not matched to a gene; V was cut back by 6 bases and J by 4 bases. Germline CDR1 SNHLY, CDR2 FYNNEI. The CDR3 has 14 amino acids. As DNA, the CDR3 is TGTGCCAGCAGGGGACTAGCGGGAGTTTACGAGCAGTACCTC. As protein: CASRGLAGVYEQYL.

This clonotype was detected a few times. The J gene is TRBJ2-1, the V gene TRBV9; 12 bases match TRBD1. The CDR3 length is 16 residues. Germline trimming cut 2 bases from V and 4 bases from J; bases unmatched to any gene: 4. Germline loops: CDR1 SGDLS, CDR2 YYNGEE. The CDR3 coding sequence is TGTGCCAGCAGCGTGAGGGGACAGGGGGCGTACAATGAGCAGTTCTTC. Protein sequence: CASSVRGQGAYNEQFF.

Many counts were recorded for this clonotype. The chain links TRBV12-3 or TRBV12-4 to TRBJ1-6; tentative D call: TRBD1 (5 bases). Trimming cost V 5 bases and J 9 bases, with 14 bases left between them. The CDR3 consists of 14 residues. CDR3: CASSPGLERSPLHF. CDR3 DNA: TGTGCCAGCAGTCCGGGACTTGAACGTTCACCCCTCCACTTT.

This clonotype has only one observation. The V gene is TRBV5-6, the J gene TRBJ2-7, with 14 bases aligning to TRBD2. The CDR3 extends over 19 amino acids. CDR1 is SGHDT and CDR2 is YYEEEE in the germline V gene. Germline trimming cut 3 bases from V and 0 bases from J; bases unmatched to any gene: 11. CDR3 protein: CASSSTSGRVGLVSYEQYF. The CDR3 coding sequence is TGTGCCAGCAGCTCGACTAGCGGGAGGGTGGGTCTTGTCTCCTACGAGCAGTACTTC.

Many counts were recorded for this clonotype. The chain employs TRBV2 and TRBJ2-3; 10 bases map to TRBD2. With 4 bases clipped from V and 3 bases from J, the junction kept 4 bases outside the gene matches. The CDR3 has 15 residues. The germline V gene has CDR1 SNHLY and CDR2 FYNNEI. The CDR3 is CASSVLAGVTDTQYF. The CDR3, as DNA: TGTGCCAGCAGTGTGCTAGCGGGAGTTACAGATACGCAGTATTTT. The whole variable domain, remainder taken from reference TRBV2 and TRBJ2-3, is EPEVTQTPSHQVTQMGQEVILRCVPISNHLYFYWYRQILGQKVEFLVSFYNNEISEKSEIFDDQFSVERPDGSNFTLKIRSTKLEDSAMYFCASSVLAGVTDTQYFGPGTRLTVL.